The present T cell receptor beta chain was sequenced within a study of breast tumors, draining lymph nodes, adjacent tissues. General study results and limits: Data fit most tumor T cells coming from lymph node, expanding in tumor. Compared with lymph nodes, tumors were less diverse; compared with nontumor tissue, more. Compared with basal-like, luminal-like tumors shared significantly more repertoire with nontumor tissue. The lymph node origin of tumor T cells was framed as consistent with a hypothesis, not demonstrated.

The CDR3 totals 17 residues. Germline CDR1 KGHSH, CDR2 LQKENI. Trimming at V came to 1 base and at J to 4 bases, leaving 5 bases not matched to a gene. The lymph nodes were axillary draining lymph nodes from breast cancer patients. This clonotype has a count of ten or more. The antigen is not known. TCRdb fed the multiplex PCR reads into MiXCR, producing one record per CDR3 protein. Here the sample spans under 250,000 distinct CDR3 sequences, about 30% being singletons. This chain joins TRBV18 and TRBJ2-2; TRBD1 aligns across 11 bases. Sequenced: axillary lymph node tissue. This clonotype was sampled from a female donor with breast cancer. Some clones in this sample may be carry-over from other donors' samples. The CDR3 DNA reads TGTGCCAGCTCACCACAGTCAGGACAGGGGGCCACCGGGGAGCTGTTTTTT. This gives the protein CASSPQSGQGATGELFF.